The 29 T cell receptor beta chains given below trace back to one sample, sequenced in a study of T cell responses to AZD1222 COVID-19 vaccine. TCRdb keeps only in-frame clones here, not all; method: immunoSEQ multiplex PCR. The data contain 130,000 or so clones, roughly 90% of them singletons. The starting material was peripheral blood, obtained on day 0 of AZD1222 vaccination. Source of these receptors: an adult in good health.

This clone was found once. The chain carries TRBV10-2 and TRBJ2-2; D remains unclear. CDR1 WSHSY and CDR2 SAAADI come from the germline V gene. The CDR3 runs to 17 residues. The ends were cut back, 3 bases at V and 1 base at J, with 15 bases in the middle. This CDR3 is CASSDIRRRLNTGELFF. The CDR3, as DNA: TGCGCCAGCAGTGATATCCGCCGGAGACTGAACACCGGGGAGCTGTTTTTT.

This chain connects TRBV27 to TRBJ1-5; D gene ambiguous. The V end lost 5 bases, the J end lost 1 base, and 15 bases lay between the germline ends. CDR1 and CDR2 (germline): MNHEY, SMNVEV (reference sequence). The CDR3 covers 16 residues. Here the CDR3 DNA reads TGTGCCAGCAGTATCGTAGGGTTTTCGAGCAATCAGCCCCAGCATTTT. Amino acids: CASSIVGFSSNQPQHF.

This sequence joins TRBV4-2 and TRBJ2-3, with 10 bases fitting TRBD2. The CDR3 loop spans 16 amino acids. The germline V gene encodes CDR1 LGHNA and CDR2 YNFKEQ. After removal of 0 bases from V and 5 bases from J, the junction contained 5 bases not matched to a gene. In DNA, the CDR3 is TGTGCCAGCAGCCAAGATCCGCTAGCGGGGGAAGATACGCAGTATTTT. This translates into CASSQDPLAGEDTQYF.

This chain joins TRBV28 and TRBJ2-2, with D possibly being TRBD1 (5 bases). The V and J ends lost 7 bases and 1 base respectively, with 7 bases between them. This CDR3 has 13 amino acids. Germline V lookup: CDR1 MDHEN, CDR2 SYDVKM. Here the CDR3 DNA reads TGTGCCAGCATACAGGTGAACACCGGGGAGCTGTTTTTT. Translating gives CASIQVNTGELFF.

A few counts support this clone. The chain uses TRBV5-1 and TRBJ2-2; TRBD1 aligns across 8 bases. The CDR3 has 17 residues. Germline V gene data show CDR1 as SGHRS and CDR2 as YFSETQ. The V segment lost 3 bases and the J segment 1 base; nucleotides outside the gene matches: 8. CDR3 loop: CASSSPFGTGNTGELFF. DNA for the CDR3: TGCGCCAGCAGCTCACCTTTCGGGACAGGGAACACCGGGGAGCTGTTTTTT.

CDR3 protein: CASSQGTVQGYTF. The DNA for the CDR3 is TGTGCCAGCAGCCAAGGGACAGTTCAGGGCTACACCTTC. The chain couples TRBV4-2 to TRBJ1-2, with a weak D call TRBD1 (6 bases). The CDR3 is 13 amino acids. Trimming shortened V by 1 base and J by 8 bases, and 11 bases separated the two germline ends. CDR1 is LGHNA and CDR2 is YNFKEQ in the germline V gene.

The chain joins TRBV18 to TRBJ1-1; tentative D call: TRBD1 (6 bases). Germline V gene sequence: CDR1 KGHSH, CDR2 LQKENI. The CDR3 loop spans 13 amino acids. V lost 4 bases and J 1 base, leaving 7 bases between the germline ends. DNA of the CDR3: TGTGCCAGCTCACTAGGGGGGAACACTGAAGCTTTCTTT. It specifies CASSLGGNTEAFF.

J is TRBJ2-2 and V is TRBV19; 7 bases match TRBD2. V dropped 9 bases and J dropped 5; count of bases not matched to a gene: 15. Germline V lookup: CDR1 LNHDA, CDR2 SQIVND (reference sequence). The CDR3 totals 16 residues. The CDR3 coding sequence is TGTGCCAGCACCAGTTTCGGCGGGAGACGAACCGGGGAGCTGTTTTTT. Its protein product is CASTSFGGRRTGELFF.

The chain carries TRBV2 and TRBJ1-1; no clear D. Germline V lookup: CDR1 SNHLY, CDR2 FYNNEI. This CDR3 is built from 13 residues. V lost 3 bases and J lost 2, with 7 bases in between. The CDR3 DNA is TGTGCCAGCAGTGAGTTGACCAACACTGAAGCTTTCTTT. This translates into CASSELTNTEAFF.

The chain carries TRBV6-5 and TRBJ2-2, with a tentative D call TRBD1 (7 bases). In germline, CDR1 is MNHEY, CDR2 SVGAGI. The CDR3 sequence is 13 residues long. Trimming cost V 6 bases and J 7 bases, with 12 bases left between them. CDR3 sequence reads: CASRAGGYGELFF. CDR3 in DNA: TGTGCCAGCAGGGCAGGGGGGTACGGGGAGCTGTTTTTT.

This chain joins TRBV5-1 and TRBJ1-1; 9 bases line up with TRBD1. Losses at the gene ends were 3 bases for V and 5 bases for J; bases not matched to a gene: 5. Germline assignment: CDR1 SGHRS and CDR2 YFSETQ. CDR3 length equals 14 residues. CDR3 in DNA: TGCGCCAGCAGCTGGACCGGGACAGGGACTGAAGCTTTCTTT. Its protein is CASSWTGTGTEAFF.

The chain links TRBV4-2 to TRBJ1-5; D is unclear. Germline V gene sequence: CDR1 LGHNA, CDR2 YNFKEQ. The CDR3 runs to 13 residues. Trimming cost V 3 bases and J 2 bases, with 5 bases left between them. As DNA, the CDR3 is TGTGCCAGCAGCCAGGGTCGCAATCAGCCCCAGCATTTT. Its protein product is CASSQGRNQPQHF.

J is TRBJ2-1 and V is TRBV6-1; D possibly matches TRBD1 or TRBD2 (5 bases each). Germline CDR1 is MNHNS and CDR2 is SASEGT. The CDR3 has 17 residues. V lost 2 bases and J 3 bases, leaving 17 bases between the germline ends. This CDR3 reads CASSEILGPWGYNEQFF. The CDR3 DNA reads TGTGCCAGCAGTGAAATCTTGGGACCCTGGGGCTACAATGAGCAGTTCTTC.

This chain joins TRBV19 and TRBJ1-1; D is ambiguous. V lost 8 bases, J lost 4 bases, and 8 bases lay in between. The length of the CDR3 is 11 residues. Germline V gene sequence: CDR1 LNHDA, CDR2 SQIVND (reference sequence). For the CDR3, the DNA is TGTGCCAGTGGCTGGGGCACTGAAGCTTTCTTT. This codes for CASGWGTEAFF.

On this clone: Its ends do not fully match the called genes, so a read error is possible. Here the CDR3 reads CASSLAKGDFTRSDTQYF. The CDR3, as DNA: TGTGCTAGCAGCTTAGCTAAAGGAGACTTCACAAGGAGCGATACGCAGTATTTT. The chain joins TRBV7-7 to TRBJ2-3; D gene ambiguous. From germline, CDR1 is SSHAT and CDR2 FNYEAQ (reference sequence). The length of the CDR3 is 18 residues.

This rearrangement joins TRBV6-7 to TRBJ1-1; D not resolved. Being an ORF, TRBV6-7 has a function that is uncertain. The CDR3 extends over 17 amino acids. V was cut by 3 bases and J by 1 base, with 18 bases left in between. CDR3 coding DNA: TGTGCCAGCAGTTATAGGCCGGGCAGCCTGGGGAACACTGAAGCTTTCTTT. Protein: CASSYRPGSLGNTEAFF.

This chain uses TRBV4-1 with TRBJ2-3; 9 positions agree with TRBD2. Germline CDR1 reads MGHRA; CDR2 reads YSYEKL. There are 20 residues in the CDR3. V was pared by 0 bases and J by 1 base, with 14 bases of the junction left unmatched. In DNA form, the CDR3 reads TGCGCCAGCAGCCAAGACCGGACGGCTAGCGGGATCCCCGGCACAGATACGCAGTATTTT. This translates into CASSQDRTASGIPGTDTQYF.

V usage is TRBV28 and J usage is TRBJ1-5; D remains unclear. The CDR3 runs 13 residues. Germline loops: CDR1 MDHEN, CDR2 SYDVKM. The CDR3 loop is CGTVDVDWGPQHF. CDR3 DNA: TGTGGCACAGTGGACGTCGATTGGGGGCCCCAGCATTTT.

V gene TRBV7-6 combines with J gene TRBJ1-2, with 8 positions matching TRBD1. Per the germline V gene, CDR1 is SGHVS and CDR2 is FNYEAQ. The CDR3 is 13 amino acids. The V segment lost 3 bases and the J segment 4 bases; nucleotides outside the gene matches: 1. Written as DNA, the CDR3 is TGTGCCAGCAGCTTTGGGACAGGCTATGGCTACACCTTC. It yields the protein CASSFGTGYGYTF. Together with reference TRBV7-6 and TRBJ1-2, the CDR3 gives the full variable domain: GAGVSQSPRYKVTKRGQDVALRCDPISGHVSLYWYRQALGQGPEFLTYFNYEAQQDKSGLPNDRFSAERPEGSISTLTIQRTEQRDSAMYRCASSFGTGYGYTFGSGTRLTVV.

This clone came up once. The V call is TRBV6-2 or TRBV6-3, the J call TRBJ2-4; 7 nucleotides match TRBD2. Germline V CDR1 and CDR2: MNHEY, SVGEGT. V lost 0 bases, J lost 0 bases, and 2 bases stayed unmatched. The length of the CDR3 is 16 residues. The CDR3 sequence is CASSYSGGRAKNIQYF. In DNA, the CDR3 is TGTGCCAGCAGTTACTCCGGCGGGAGAGCCAAAAACATTCAGTACTTC.

The V gene is TRBV5-1, the J gene TRBJ2-1, with D tentatively TRBD2 (6 bases). There are 14 residues in the CDR3. Germline values: CDR1 SGHRS, CDR2 YFSETQ. V dropped 0 bases and J dropped 9 bases, with 13 bases sitting between them. CDR3 residues: CASSLVGGNGEQFF. As DNA, the CDR3 is TGCGCCAGCAGCTTGGTGGGAGGTAATGGTGAGCAGTTCTTC.

The gene calls are TRBV13 and TRBJ1-1; no firm D call. Germline loops: CDR1 PRHDT, CDR2 FYEKMQ (reference sequence). The germline V and J ends were trimmed by 2 bases and 4 bases, with 14 bases remaining between them. This CDR3 has 15 amino acids. CDR3 loop: CASSLTRYLSTEAFF. CDR3 sequence (DNA): TGTGCCAGCAGCTTAACGAGGTATCTTAGCACTGAAGCTTTCTTT.

J is TRBJ1-1 and V is TRBV12-3 or TRBV12-4; 7 nucleotides match TRBD1. V lost 6 bases, J lost 5 bases, and 3 bases stayed unmatched. This CDR3 has 12 amino acids. In DNA, the CDR3 is TGTGCCAGCAGGGTACAGGGGACTGAAGCTTTCTTT. Its translation is CASRVQGTEAFF.

The J gene is TRBJ2-2, the V gene TRBV2, with a weak D call TRBD1 (5 bases). V was clipped by 9 bases and J by 2 bases, with 13 bases between them. The CDR3 is made up of 14 amino acids. Germline V CDR1 and CDR2: SNHLY, FYNNEI. CDR3 region: CAREKDRNTGELFF. The CDR3 region has the DNA TGTGCCAGGGAAAAAGACAGAAACACCGGGGAGCTGTTTTTT.

This sequence joins TRBV5-1 and TRBJ2-3; 8 bases are a match to TRBD2. Germline V gene sequence: CDR1 SGHRS, CDR2 YFSETQ. V was clipped by 3 bases and J by 2 bases; unmatched bases: 2. The CDR3 contains 14 residues. CDR3 sequence: CASSSGLDTDTQYF. DNA of the CDR3: TGCGCCAGCAGCTCGGGACTAGACACAGATACGCAGTATTTT. Full variable domain (rest looked up from reference TRBV5-1 and TRBJ2-3): KAGVTQTPRYLIKTRGQQVTLSCSPISGHRSVSWYQQTPGQGLQFLFEYFSETQRNKGNFPGRFSGRQFSNSRSEMNVSTLELGDSALYLCASSSGLDTDTQYFGPGTRLTVL.

The gene calls are TRBV10-3 and TRBJ2-2; 8 positions agree with TRBD1. Germline V gene lookup returns CDR1 ENHRY and CDR2 SYGVKD. CDR3 length: 14 residues. Losses at the gene ends were 6 bases for V and 2 bases for J; bases not matched to a gene: 2. CDR3 sequence reads: CAIRQGGNTGELFF. DNA for the CDR3: TGTGCCATCAGACAGGGGGGTAACACCGGGGAGCTGTTTTTT.

The V gene is TRBV7-9, the J gene TRBJ1-2, with D perhaps TRBD1 (5 bases). The germline gives CDR1 SEHNR, CDR2 FQNEAQ (reference sequence). This CDR3 spans 15 amino acids. Trimming cost V 3 bases and J 0 bases, with 11 bases left between them. The CDR3 sequence is CASSFPQGTNYGYTF. DNA for the CDR3: TGTGCCAGCAGCTTTCCCCAGGGTACTAACTATGGCTACACCTTC.

This chain connects TRBV7-6 to TRBJ2-1, with 7 bases lining up with TRBD1. Germline CDR1 and CDR2: SGHVS and FNYEAQ. V dropped 1 base and J dropped 8; count of bases not matched to a gene: 2. The CDR3 is made up of 13 amino acids. CDR3 sequence: CASSLGDRDEQFF. CDR3 coding DNA: TGTGCCAGCAGCTTAGGTGACAGGGATGAGCAGTTCTTC.

V usage is TRBV5-1 and J usage is TRBJ2-5; the D gene is possibly TRBD1 (6 bases). The CDR3 is 11 residues long. The V end was cut by 6 bases, the J end by 5 bases, with 8 bases between. Germline lookup yields CDR1 SGHRS and CDR2 YFSETQ. This CDR3 is CASKGEETQYF. For the CDR3, the DNA is TGCGCCAGCAAGGGGGAGGAGACCCAGTACTTC. The full variable domain, in which reference TRBV5-1 and TRBJ2-5 provide the parts outside the CDR3, is KAGVTQTPRYLIKTRGQQVTLSCSPISGHRSVSWYQQTPGQGLQFLFEYFSETQRNKGNFPGRFSGRQFSNSRSEMNVSTLELGDSALYLCASKGEETQYFGPGTRLLVL.